This entry describes one T cell receptor beta chain. Its antigen is not known. Germline and junction disagree at one end, which may indicate a read error. This sample stems from a study of cytomegalovirus exposure and HLA in healthy donors. Germline loops: CDR1 SSHAT, CDR2 FNYEAQ (reference sequence). CDR3 length: 15 residues. Whole-study results and caveats: HLA alleles showed associations with 15,000 to 20,000 TCR beta sequences in a later analysis, at a 0.05 false discovery rate. There were reportedly fewer N-insertions in an Asian-associated ancestry cluster than the roughly 670-donor mean, in a later analysis. The analysis excluded some indistinguishable V segments, including TRBV6-2 and TRBV6-3.

The PCR had 60 Vbeta and 13 Jbeta primers. The protocol was immunoSEQ multiplex PCR, while the TCRdb copy is restricted to in-frame clones and leaves out a portion. The data hold over 110,000 clones, with 82% observed a single time. The source of this sequence is a male donor in good health and CMV-seronegative. The gene calls are TRBV7-7 and TRBJ2-3, with TRBD2 matching 9 bases. The sequenced material came from PBMCs. CDR3 protein: CASSLGLAITDTQYF. The CDR3 DNA follows: TGTGCTAGCAGTCTGGGACTAGCTATAACAGATACGCAGTATTTT.